This is a list of T cell receptor beta chains from one sample in a study of blood T cells in healthy people across ages. TCRdb reanalysed the 5' RACE reads using MiXCR and keeps one entry per CDR3 protein. The sample holds 600,000 to 800,000 distinct CDR3 sequences, over 20% seen once. The sequencing input was blood. These receptors were collected from a man between 65 and 85 years old in good health. The CDR3 runs from the conserved cysteine through the conserved F or W. Fields, in order: clone size, D gene, J gene, V gene, CDR3 DNA, CDR3 protein. D genes are given only for firm matches. Part of the rows lack a size; the others show once, few, many or a class for expanded clones.

size: .; D: .; J: TRBJ2-5; V: TRBV7-9; DNA: TGTGCCAGCAGCTTAGGATCCCCGGGGACCCGGTACTTC; CDR3: CASSLGSPGTRYF
size: many; D: TRBD2; J: TRBJ2-3; V: TRBV24-1; DNA: TGTGCCACCAGTGACGGACTAGCGGGAGGTGGGAGCCATACGCAGTATTTT; CDR3: CATSDGLAGGGSHTQYF
size: .; D: .; J: TRBJ1-4; V: TRBV5-5; DNA: TGTGCCAGCAGCTATGTGGGACACTCGGGTGAAAAACTGTTTTTT; CDR3: CASSYVGHSGEKLFF
size: .; D: .; J: TRBJ2-2; V: TRBV6-1; DNA: TGTGCCAGCAGTGAAGGTTCTAGGAACACCGGGGTGCTGTTTTTT; CDR3: CASSEGSRNTGVLFF
size: .; D: .; J: TRBJ2-5; V: TRBV7-2; DNA: TGTGCCAGCAGCTTAGAGGCGGGAGTAAGGGGGAATGAGCGGTTCTTC; CDR3: CASSLEAGVRGNERFF
size: .; D: .; J: TRBJ1-2; V: TRBV20-1; DNA: TGCAGTGCTACCTCCTCTGGAGACTATGGCTACACCTTC; CDR3: CSATSSGDYGYTF
size: many; D: .; J: TRBJ2-3; V: TRBV28; DNA: TGTGCCAGCCATCGGGATACAGATACGCAGTATTTT; CDR3: CASHRDTDTQYF
size: few; D: .; J: TRBJ1-2; V: TRBV12-3/TRBV12-4; DNA: TGTGCCAGCACCAAGGACACGAACTATGGCTACACCTTC; CDR3: CASTKDTNYGYTF
size: few; D: TRBD1; J: TRBJ2-5; V: TRBV5-1; DNA: TGCGCCAGCAGTTCCCTGACAGGGGAAGAGACCCAGTACTTC; CDR3: CASSSLTGEETQYF
size: .; D: TRBD2; J: TRBJ2-7; V: TRBV7-6; DNA: TGTGCCAGCAGCTTAACAGCGGGAGGGTTCTACGAGCAGTACTTC; CDR3: CASSLTAGGFYEQYF
size: few; D: .; J: TRBJ1-2; V: TRBV6-4; DNA: TGTGCCAGCAGTGAATTTTTGGCAGGGGGCTACACCTTC; CDR3: CASSEFLAGGYTF
size: many; D: .; J: TRBJ1-2; V: TRBV3-1; DNA: TGTGCCAGCAGCCCCCGGGCCGCGGGGACCAACTATGGCTACACCTTC; CDR3: CASSPRAAGTNYGYTF
size: once; D: TRBD1; J: TRBJ2-2; V: TRBV28; DNA: TGTGCCAGCAGTACCCACAGGGGAATAACCGGGGAGCTATTTTTT; CDR3: CASSTHRGITGELFF
size: few; D: TRBD2; J: TRBJ2-7; V: TRBV3-1; DNA: TGTGCCGGCAGCCAAGAACGGCTAGCGGGAACCTACGAGCAGTACTTC; CDR3: CAGSQERLAGTYEQYF
size: many; D: TRBD2; J: TRBJ2-1; V: TRBV5-1; DNA: TGCGCCAGCAGCGGTGTACCTAGCGGGATAAATATGGATGAGCAGTTCTTC; CDR3: CASSGVPSGINMDEQFF
size: .; D: .; J: TRBJ2-1; V: TRBV7-2; DNA: TGTGCCAGCAGCTTAGATTTGGGACTTCCGTACAATGAGCAGTTCTTC; CDR3: CASSLDLGLPYNEQFF
size: .; D: TRBD1; J: TRBJ2-7; V: TRBV6-5; DNA: TGTGCCAGCAGCAACTCCGGGACAGGGGTCTCCGAGCAGTACTTC; CDR3: CASSNSGTGVSEQYF
size: .; D: .; J: TRBJ1-3; V: TRBV3-1; DNA: TGTGCCAGCAGCCAAGCCCAAGGGCCCATGGATTTT; CDR3: CASSQAQGPMDF
size: .; D: TRBD2; J: TRBJ2-7; V: TRBV29-1; DNA: TGCAGCGCGACTAGCGTATCCTACGAGCAGTACTTC; CDR3: CSATSVSYEQYF
size: .; D: .; J: TRBJ2-2; V: TRBV4-1; DNA: TGCGCCAGCAGCCAAGATCCGGTTTCCGGGAAGCTGTTTTTT; CDR3: CASSQDPVSGKLFF
size: .; D: .; J: TRBJ2-1; V: TRBV20-1; DNA: TGCAGCGCTAGAGATGGGGGCAGGCTGACGTACAATGAGCAGTTCTTC; CDR3: CSARDGGRLTYNEQFF
size: few; D: TRBD2; J: TRBJ2-1; V: TRBV12-3/TRBV12-4; DNA: TGTGCCAGCAGTTTAAAGGGGTCTAGCGGACACAATGAGCAGTTCTTC; CDR3: CASSLKGSSGHNEQFF
size: .; D: .; J: TRBJ2-5; V: TRBV7-2; DNA: TGTGCCAGCAGCCACTTTCCCCCTTTTAGTAAAGAGACCCAGTACTTC; CDR3: CASSHFPPFSKETQYF
size: few; D: .; J: TRBJ2-5; V: TRBV28; DNA: TGCGCCAGCAGTGGGGATACGGAGACCCAGTACTTC; CDR3: CASSGDTETQYF
size: many; D: .; J: TRBJ1-4; V: TRBV29-1; DNA: TGCAGCGGAGAGAAAGATGAAAAACTGTTTTTT; CDR3: CSGEKDEKLFF
size: few; D: .; J: TRBJ2-1; V: TRBV6-6; DNA: TGTGCCAGCAGTTATGGTTTGTGGGAGCAGTTCTTC; CDR3: CASSYGLWEQFF
size: .; D: TRBD1; J: TRBJ2-3; V: TRBV20-1; DNA: TGCAGTGCTTCCACCACACGACAGGGTTGGGCAGATACGCAGTGTTTT; CDR3: CSASTTRQGWADTQCF
size: .; D: .; J: TRBJ2-1; V: TRBV6-5; DNA: TGTGCCAGCAGACGGGGGACCCAGAACAATGAGCAGTTCTTC; CDR3: CASRRGTQNNEQFF
size: .; D: TRBD1; J: TRBJ1-5; V: TRBV14; DNA: TGTGCCAGCAGCCAGCCCCCTTGCGACAGGGGTCGGAATCAGCCCCAGCATTTT; CDR3: CASSQPPCDRGRNQPQHF
size: few; D: .; J: TRBJ2-2; V: TRBV15; DNA: TGTGCCACCAGCAGAGATTGGGGTAGGAACACCGGGGAGCTGTTTTTT; CDR3: CATSRDWGRNTGELFF
size: .; D: TRBD2; J: TRBJ2-1; V: TRBV5-1; DNA: TGCGCCAGCAGTGGGACTAGCGGGAGTGGAGGTTACAATGAGCAGTTCTTT; CDR3: CASSGTSGSGGYNEQFF
size: few; D: TRBD2; J: TRBJ2-1; V: TRBV20-1; DNA: TGCAGTGCCATAGAACTAACCGGGACTAGCGGGATCTTGTACAATGAGCAGTTCTTC; CDR3: CSAIELTGTSGILYNEQFF
size: few; D: .; J: TRBJ1-1; V: TRBV7-2; DNA: TGTGCCAGCAGCTTGAAAGCGGGGCGCGACACTGAAGCTTTCTTT; CDR3: CASSLKAGRDTEAFF
size: .; D: .; J: TRBJ2-5; V: TRBV11-2; DNA: TGTGCCAGTCAGCTCTCAGGGGTCCAAGAGACCCAGTACTTC; CDR3: CASQLSGVQETQYF
size: once; D: .; J: TRBJ1-4; V: TRBV5-1; DNA: TGCGCCAGCAGCTCCACCGCCGGAGTGGGACAACTGTTTTTT; CDR3: CASSSTAGVGQLFF
size: .; D: TRBD2; J: TRBJ2-1; V: TRBV4-3; DNA: TGCGCCAGCAACCGAAAGGGACTAGCGGGAGTGCATGGCAATGAGCAGTTCTTC; CDR3: CASNRKGLAGVHGNEQFF
size: .; D: .; J: TRBJ1-4; V: TRBV15; DNA: TGTGCCACCAGCAGTGTAAAATACAGTAATGAAAAACTGTTTTTT; CDR3: CATSSVKYSNEKLFF
size: .; D: TRBD1; J: TRBJ2-2; V: TRBV12-3/TRBV12-4; DNA: TGTGCCACCAGAAAATGGCAGGGGGCGGGCACCGGGGAGCTGTTTTTT; CDR3: CATRKWQGAGTGELFF
size: once; D: .; J: TRBJ1-6; V: TRBV7-2; DNA: TGTGCCAGCAGCCCCAGCGGGGGTTTTTCACCCCTCCACTTT; CDR3: CASSPSGGFSPLHF
size: few; D: TRBD1; J: TRBJ2-5; V: TRBV20-1; DNA: TGCAGTGCTAGGATCGGCAGGGGGCGAGAGACCCAGTACTTC; CDR3: CSARIGRGRETQYF
size: few; D: .; J: TRBJ2-5; V: TRBV2; DNA: TGTGCCAGCAGTGAAGCGAAGGAGCAGTACTTC; CDR3: CASSEAKEQYF
size: .; D: TRBD2; J: TRBJ2-1; V: TRBV29-1; DNA: TGCAGCGTTGAACTAGCGGGAAGGCACAATGAGCAGTTCTTC; CDR3: CSVELAGRHNEQFF
size: few; D: TRBD2; J: TRBJ2-1; V: TRBV4-1; DNA: TGCGCCAGCAGCCAAGTCTTACTGCCGGGACCAGCGGGATATGAGCAGTTCTTC; CDR3: CASSQVLLPGPAGYEQFF
size: .; D: .; J: TRBJ1-1; V: TRBV27; DNA: TGTGCCAGCAGTTTACACCTGAACACTGAAGCTTTCTTT; CDR3: CASSLHLNTEAFF
size: few; D: .; J: TRBJ1-6; V: TRBV4-1; DNA: TGCGCCAGCAGCCAAGAAGGCGGGAATAATTCACCCCTCCACTTT; CDR3: CASSQEGGNNSPLHF
size: many; D: .; J: TRBJ1-2; V: TRBV7-9; DNA: TGTGCCAGCAGTCTGAACTATGGCTACACCTTC; CDR3: CASSLNYGYTF
size: few; D: TRBD1; J: TRBJ1-2; V: TRBV10-3; DNA: TGTGCCATCAGTGAAGGGACAGTTTATGGCTACACCTTC; CDR3: CAISEGTVYGYTF
size: .; D: TRBD2; J: TRBJ2-4; V: TRBV20-1; DNA: TGCAGTGCTAGAGATGGGGAGACTAGCGGGAGCTGGGCCAAAAACATTCAGTACTTC; CDR3: CSARDGETSGSWAKNIQYF
size: .; D: .; J: TRBJ2-5; V: TRBV19; DNA: TGTGCCAGTAGTATAGGACAGTTAGAGGGAGAGACCCAGTACTTC; CDR3: CASSIGQLEGETQYF
size: few; D: .; J: TRBJ1-1; V: TRBV29-1; DNA: TGCAGCGTCGGGTCCCCCTCCTTAATTGACGCTTTCTTT; CDR3: CSVGSPSLIDAFF
size: once; D: .; J: TRBJ1-4; V: TRBV6-6; DNA: TGTGCCAGCAGTTACCGGGGGGCCAAGCTGATTGAAAAACTGTTTTTT; CDR3: CASSYRGAKLIEKLFF
size: .; D: .; J: TRBJ1-5; V: TRBV6-6; DNA: TGTGCCAGCAGTTACGAGACAGGAGTTCAGCCCCAGCATTTT; CDR3: CASSYETGVQPQHF
size: .; D: TRBD2; J: TRBJ2-1; V: TRBV4-2; DNA: TGTGCCGGCAGCCCAAAAAGGGGGACTAGCGTCGATGAGCAGTTCTTC; CDR3: CAGSPKRGTSVDEQFF
size: .; D: .; J: TRBJ1-1; V: TRBV25-1; DNA: TGTGCCAGCAGTGAAGGGTTAGGGGTCGGGACTGAAGCTTTCTTT; CDR3: CASSEGLGVGTEAFF
size: .; D: .; J: TRBJ1-3; V: TRBV12-3/TRBV12-4; DNA: TGTGCCAGCAGTCGACGAGGGCCTGGAAACACCATATATTTT; CDR3: CASSRRGPGNTIYF
size: .; D: TRBD2; J: TRBJ2-7; V: TRBV2; DNA: TGTGCCAGCAGTGAGTGGCTAGCGGCCTACGAGCAGTACTTC; CDR3: CASSEWLAAYEQYF
size: .; D: .; J: TRBJ2-4; V: TRBV5-1; DNA: TGCGCCAGCAGCTTGGATACAGGGACAAAAAACATTCAGTACTTC; CDR3: CASSLDTGTKNIQYF
size: few; D: .; J: TRBJ1-6; V: TRBV28; DNA: TGTGCCAGCAGCACCCGGCCCCCTCCCCTCCACTTT; CDR3: CASSTRPPPLHF
size: few; D: .; J: TRBJ2-2; V: TRBV5-1; DNA: TGCGCCAGCAGCTTGGTTGCAGGTGACACCGGGGAGCTGTTTTTT; CDR3: CASSLVAGDTGELFF
size: few; D: .; J: TRBJ1-1; V: TRBV12-3/TRBV12-4; DNA: TGTGCCAGCAGTTCGGATACCGGGACGTGGGGCACTGAAGCTTTCTTT; CDR3: CASSSDTGTWGTEAFF